These 7 T cell receptor beta chains were sequenced from one sample in a study of T-cell reconstitution after alpha-beta-depleted transplantation in children (dated by TCRdb to 2016 to 2017). The library was obtained by PCR. This sample was sequenced with an Illumina HiSeq 2500. TCR library preparation used molecular barcoding, with unique molecular identifiers applied to normalize quantification of the TCRbeta repertoire. In TCRdb, the public reads were trimmed at Q25 with fastp and aligned with MiXCR, with productive beta chains retained. Under each unique CDR3 protein, matching rows form one entry showing the most common genes and DNA. The sample table records 900,000 or so distinct CDR3 sequences; 15% to 20% of these occur just once. The ten largest clones take up roughly 5% of the sample. This sample's treatment or condition label indicates: allogeneic hematopoietic cell transplantation with graft depleted of TCRalphabeta T cells and CD19 B cells.

Sequencing was performed on PBMCs, mostly from graft donor cells, taken 360 days after TCRalphabeta/CD19-depleted stem cell transplant. The origin of the receptors is a male patient between 10 and 17 years old who had a stem cell transplant for acute lymphoblastic leukemia, so the T cells may come from the graft donor.

This chain uses TRBV29-1 with TRBJ2-7; D gene unclear. Deletions cut 3 bases from V and 0 bases from J, with 9 bases between. Germline V lookup: CDR1 SQVTM, CDR2 ANQGSEA. This CDR3 region has 13 residues. The DNA of the CDR3 is TGCAGCGTTGAGGGTGACAACTCCTACGAGCAGTACTTC. As protein: CSVEGDNSYEQYF.

This clonotype was counted many times. The chain carries TRBV6-5 and TRBJ2-2, with a possible D match to TRBD2 (5 bases). The germline CDR1 and CDR2 sequences are MNHEY and SVGAGI. Between the trimmed V and J ends, which lost 8 bases and 6 bases, there was a span of 16 bases. CDR3 length: 14 residues. The CDR3 DNA reads as TGTGCCAGCCAAGTAGAGAGGGTCGCCGGGGAGCTGTTTTTT. This encodes CASQVERVAGELFF.

The chain has TRBV7-6 and TRBJ2-1, with D maybe TRBD2 (5 bases). Trimming removed 5 bases at V and 3 bases at J, with 23 bases between. CDR3 length: 18 residues. Germline-derived CDR1 and CDR2 are SGHVS and FNYEAQ. The CDR3 bases are TGTGCCAGCAGCCCGCGGGCTAGCTTCCAGTATGGCTACAATGAGCAGTTCTTC. Amino acid sequence: CASSPRASFQYGYNEQFF.

This clonotype was seen repeatedly, ten times or more. The chain employs TRBV27 and TRBJ1-5; D is unresolved. The V end lost 2 bases, the J end lost 3 bases, and 14 bases lay between the germline ends. The CDR3 totals 16 residues. Germline V CDR1 and CDR2: MNHEY, SMNVEV (reference sequence). The CDR3 bases are TGTGCCAGCAGTTTAGTCTTGGGCGGCTACAATCAGCCCCAGCATTTT. Protein sequence: CASSLVLGGYNQPQHF.

This clonotype was counted between two and nine times. The chain couples TRBV4-1 to TRBJ2-3; D is possibly TRBD2 (5 bases). Germline loops: CDR1 MGHRA, CDR2 YSYEKL. With 0 bases removed from V and 4 bases from J, the gap between germline ends came to 17 bases. This CDR3 comprises 17 residues. The CDR3 sequence is CASSQEGRASSADTQYF. The CDR3, as DNA: TGCGCCAGCAGCCAAGAAGGTAGGGCTAGCTCCGCAGATACGCAGTATTTT.

The rearrangement uses TRBV6-1 and TRBJ2-1; D not resolved. CDR3 size: 15 residues. CDR1 MNHNS and CDR2 SASEGT come from the germline V gene. Trimming stripped 4 bases from V and 6 bases from J, with 16 bases between. The CDR3: CASSGTIGIINEQFF. DNA of the CDR3: TGTGCCAGCAGTGGGACGATAGGGATCATCAATGAGCAGTTCTTC.

This clonotype was counted a few times. CDR3 DNA: TGTGCCAGCAGTTCCTTCCGGGACAGGGATTTCAATGAGCAGTTCTTC. It specifies CASSSFRDRDFNEQFF. The V gene is TRBV28, the J gene TRBJ2-1; TRBD1 matches 9 bases. The CDR3 sequence is 16 residues long. Germline lookup yields CDR1 MDHEN and CDR2 SYDVKM. V lost 4 bases and J lost 6; bases outside the gene matches: 10.